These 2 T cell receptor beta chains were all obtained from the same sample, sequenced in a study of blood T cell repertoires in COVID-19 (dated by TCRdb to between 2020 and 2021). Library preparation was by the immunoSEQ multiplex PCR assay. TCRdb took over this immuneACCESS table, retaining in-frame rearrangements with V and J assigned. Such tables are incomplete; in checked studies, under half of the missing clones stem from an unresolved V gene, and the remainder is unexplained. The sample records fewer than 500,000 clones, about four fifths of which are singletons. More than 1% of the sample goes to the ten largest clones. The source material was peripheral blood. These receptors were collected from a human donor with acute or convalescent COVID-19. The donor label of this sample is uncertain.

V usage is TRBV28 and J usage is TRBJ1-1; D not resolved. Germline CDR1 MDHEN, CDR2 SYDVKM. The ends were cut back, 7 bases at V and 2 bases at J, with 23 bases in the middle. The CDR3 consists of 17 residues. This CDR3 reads CASTVVSLGSLNTEAFF. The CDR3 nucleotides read TGTGCCAGCACGGTAGTGTCTTTGGGCAGCTTAAACACTGAAGCTTTCTTT.

CDR3 amino acids: CSVRDRTHEQYF. In DNA form, the CDR3 reads TGCAGCGTACGGGACAGGACCCACGAGCAGTACTTC. This rearrangement joins TRBV29-1 to TRBJ2-7; 8 nucleotides agree with TRBD1. This CDR3 is 12 amino acids long. J was trimmed by 5 bases and V by 6 bases; bases with no gene match: 6. CDR1 SQVTM and CDR2 ANQGSEA come from the germline V gene.